Each of the 3 T cell receptor beta chains below was sequenced from the same sample in a study of blood T cells in healthy people across ages. With a J-beta primer mix and a sample-barcoded 5' primer, a second PCR ran roughly 6 to 11 cycles. TCRdb used MiXCR to reprocess the 5' RACE reads, holding one entry per CDR3 protein. The data contain some 710,000 distinct CDR3 sequences, 22% of them seen just once; the ten biggest clones take up less than 25%. Specimen: blood. The receptors here all came from a man aged 65 to 79 in good health.

This clonotype has only a few counts. V gene TRBV14 combines with J gene TRBJ2-1; TRBD2 might be the D (6 bases). The DNA matches TRBJ2-7 better at its end, which makes the J call doubtful. This CDR3 comprises 15 residues. In germline, CDR1 is SGHDN, CDR2 FVKESK. In DNA form, the CDR3 reads TGTGCCAGCAGCCAAGTTTTCGGACTACGCTACGAGCAGTACTTC. It yields the protein CASSQVFGLRYEQYF.

This clonotype was seen a few times. The V call is TRBV12-3 or TRBV12-4, the J call TRBJ1-3, with D maybe TRBD1 (5 bases). This CDR3 has 15 amino acids. Trimming removed 3 bases at V and 4 bases at J, with 13 bases between. CDR3 in amino acids: CASSFGAGGGNTIYF. DNA of the CDR3: TGTGCCAGCAGTTTTGGGGCGGGTGGAGGAAACACCATATATTTT.

The chain recombines TRBV5-5 with TRBJ2-7; tentative D call: TRBD2 (5 bases). Germline V gene sequence: CDR1 SGHKS, CDR2 YYEKEE (reference sequence). V gave up 4 bases and J gave up 5 bases, with 16 bases separating them. The CDR3 is 14 amino acids. CDR3 in amino acids: CASSPNGLLDEQYV. The CDR3 region has the DNA TGTGCCAGCAGCCCCAATGGACTCCTCGACGAGCAGTACGTC.